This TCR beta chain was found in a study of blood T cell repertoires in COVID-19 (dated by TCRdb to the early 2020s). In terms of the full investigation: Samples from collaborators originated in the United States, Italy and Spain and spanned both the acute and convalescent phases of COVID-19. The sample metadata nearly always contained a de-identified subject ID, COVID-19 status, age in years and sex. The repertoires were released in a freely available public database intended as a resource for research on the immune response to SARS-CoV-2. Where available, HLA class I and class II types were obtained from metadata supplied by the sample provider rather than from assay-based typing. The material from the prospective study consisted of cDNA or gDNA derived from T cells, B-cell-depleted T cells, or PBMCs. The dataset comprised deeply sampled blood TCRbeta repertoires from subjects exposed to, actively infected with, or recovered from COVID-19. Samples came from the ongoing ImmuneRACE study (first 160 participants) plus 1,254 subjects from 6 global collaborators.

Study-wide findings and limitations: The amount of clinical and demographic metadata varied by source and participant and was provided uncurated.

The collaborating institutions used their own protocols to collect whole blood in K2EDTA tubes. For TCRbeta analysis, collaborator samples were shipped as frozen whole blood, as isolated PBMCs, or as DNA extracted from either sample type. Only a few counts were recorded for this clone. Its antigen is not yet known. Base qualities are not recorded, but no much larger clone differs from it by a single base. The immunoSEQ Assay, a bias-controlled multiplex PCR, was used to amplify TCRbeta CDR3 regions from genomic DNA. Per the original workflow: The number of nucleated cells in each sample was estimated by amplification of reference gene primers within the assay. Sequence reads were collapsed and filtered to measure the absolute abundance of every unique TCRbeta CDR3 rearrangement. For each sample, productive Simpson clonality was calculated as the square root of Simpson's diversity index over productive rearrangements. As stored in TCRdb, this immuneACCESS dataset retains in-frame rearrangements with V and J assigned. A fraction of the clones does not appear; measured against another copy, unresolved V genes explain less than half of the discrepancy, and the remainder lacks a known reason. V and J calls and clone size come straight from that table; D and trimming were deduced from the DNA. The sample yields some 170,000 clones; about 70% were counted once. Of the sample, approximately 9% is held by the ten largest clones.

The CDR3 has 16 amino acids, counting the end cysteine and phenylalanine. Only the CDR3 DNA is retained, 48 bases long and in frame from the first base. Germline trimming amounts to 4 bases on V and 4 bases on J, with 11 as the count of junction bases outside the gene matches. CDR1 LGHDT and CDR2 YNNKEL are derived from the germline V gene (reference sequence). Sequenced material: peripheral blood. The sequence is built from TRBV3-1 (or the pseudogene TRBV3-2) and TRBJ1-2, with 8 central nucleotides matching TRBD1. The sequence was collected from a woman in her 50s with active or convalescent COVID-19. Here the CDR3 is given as CASSRSGTGGLYGYTF. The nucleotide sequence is TGTGCCAGCAGCCGATCCGGGACAGGTGGCCTCTATGGCTACACCTTC.